Shown below are 24 T cell receptor beta chains from a single sample sequenced in a study of cytomegalovirus exposure and HLA in healthy donors. Vbeta (60) and Jbeta (13) primers were used in the PCR. Some clones are missing from TCRdb's copy, which holds only in-frame ones; the method was immunoSEQ multiplex PCR. The top ten clones hold 1.9% of a sample with 100,000 to 150,000 clones, 76% of them seen once. The sample consisted of PBMCs. The receptors here all came from a man aged 45-65 years in good health and CMV-seronegative.

A note on this clone: One end of the junction fails to match germline, which may point to a read error. The DNA of the CDR3 is TGTGCCAGCAGTTCCACCCTCACTAGCGGGGGGTGGAATGAGCAATTCTTC. Translation: CASSSTLTSGGWNEQFF. V usage is TRBV28 and J usage is TRBJ2-1; 12 positions agree with TRBD2. Germline loops: CDR1 MDHEN, CDR2 SYDVKM. The CDR3 spans 17 residues.

The rearrangement joins TRBV6-6 to TRBJ2-3; D ambiguous. This CDR3 has 14 residues. Per the germline V gene, CDR1 is MNHNY and CDR2 is SVGAGI (reference sequence). Trimming removed 7 bases from V and 2 bases from J, with 13 bases in between. The CDR3 DNA reads TGTGCCAGCACCAGATTCACGCTCACAGATACGCAGTATTTT. As protein: CASTRFTLTDTQYF.

The chain couples TRBV5-1 to TRBJ1-2; 8 nucleotides agree with TRBD1. With 3 bases clipped from V and 7 bases from J, the junction kept 20 bases outside the gene matches. This CDR3 is 18 amino acids long. Germline CDR1 SGHRS, CDR2 YFSETQ. CDR3 sequence (DNA): TGCGCCAGCAGCTCTTGGACAGGGTACGGGGTCGGGTTGACTGGCTACACCTTC. This codes for CASSSWTGYGVGLTGYTF. Based on the CDR3 plus reference TRBV5-1 and TRBJ1-2, the full variable domain is KAGVTQTPRYLIKTRGQQVTLSCSPISGHRSVSWYQQTPGQGLQFLFEYFSETQRNKGNFPGRFSGRQFSNSRSEMNVSTLELGDSALYLCASSSWTGYGVGLTGYTFGSGTRLTVV.

The CDR3 loop reads CASSQGSGGGTDTQYF. Here the CDR3 DNA reads TGTGCCAGCAGCCAAGGGTCAGGGGGTGGAACAGATACGCAGTATTTT. This sequence joins TRBV4-2 and TRBJ2-3; 7 nucleotides align to TRBD1. Germline CDR1 is LGHNA and CDR2 is YNFKEQ. Germline trimming cut 1 base from V and 3 bases from J; bases unmatched to any gene: 7. This CDR3 contains 16 residues.

This sequence joins TRBV27 and TRBJ2-7; tentative D call: TRBD1 (5 bases). The germline V and J ends were trimmed by 0 bases and 2 bases, with 11 bases remaining between them. The CDR3 contains 15 residues. CDR1 MNHEY and CDR2 SMNVEV come from the germline V gene (reference sequence). The CDR3 loop reads CASSLSGQGPYEQYF. CDR3 coding DNA: TGTGCCAGCAGTTTATCTGGTCAGGGCCCCTACGAGCAGTACTTC.

The chain recombines TRBV7-2 with TRBJ2-5; no clear D gene. The germline gives CDR1 SGHTA, CDR2 FQGNSA. The CDR3 is 14 amino acids. V dropped 5 bases and J dropped 5 bases, with 15 bases sitting between them. The CDR3 spells CASSRVARSETQYF. CDR3 DNA sequence: TGTGCCAGCAGCCGTGTTGCGCGGTCCGAGACCCAGTACTTC.

This chain joins TRBV5-1 and TRBJ2-2; 9 nucleotides align to TRBD1. This CDR3 comprises 15 residues. The V and J ends lost 5 bases and 3 bases, in that order; junction bases with no gene match: 5. Germline V gives CDR1 SGHRS, CDR2 YFSETQ. CDR3 coding DNA: TGCGCCAGCAGAACAGGGGGCAGGGACACCGGGGAGCTGTTTTTT. It is translated as CASRTGGRDTGELFF.

The chain employs TRBV18 and TRBJ2-2; 12 bases line up with TRBD2. The V segment lost 5 bases and the J segment 1 base; nucleotides outside the gene matches: 2. Germline CDR1 KGHSH, CDR2 LQKENI. This CDR3 has 16 amino acids. CDR3 DNA: TGTGCCAGCTCATCGACTAGCGGGGGGAACACCGGGGAGCTGTTTTTT. Translated: CASSSTSGGNTGELFF. The complete variable domain, with remaining parts taken from reference TRBV18 and TRBJ2-2, reads NAGVMQNPRHLVRRRGQEARLRCSPMKGHSHVYWYRQLPEEGLKFMVYLQKENIIDESGMPKERFSAEFPKEGPSILRIQQVVRGDSAAYFCASSSTSGGNTGELFFGEGSRLTVL.

As for this clone: A read error may account for a junction end that differs from germline. The gene calls are TRBV7-9 and TRBJ1-2, with 11 bases identical to TRBD1. CDR1 and CDR2 (germline): SEHNR, FQNEAQ (reference sequence). The CDR3 consists of 15 residues. For the CDR3, the DNA is TGTTCCAGCAGCTCGGACAGGGGGCCTATGAGTGGCTACACCTTC. As protein: CSSSSDRGPMSGYTF.

V gene TRBV13 combines with J gene TRBJ2-2; D remains unclear. The germline V gene encodes CDR1 PRHDT and CDR2 FYEKMQ (reference sequence). The ends were cut back, 2 bases at V and 6 bases at J, with 16 bases in the middle. The CDR3 runs 16 residues. CDR3 sequence reads: CASSLRFRRQAGELFF. The CDR3 nucleotides are TGTGCCAGCAGCTTAAGGTTTCGGCGACAAGCCGGGGAGCTGTTTTTT.

The chain combines TRBV19 with TRBJ1-1; TRBD1 might be the D (6 bases). Germline assignment: CDR1 LNHDA and CDR2 SQIVND (reference sequence). V was cut by 0 bases and J by 5 bases, with 13 bases left in between. This CDR3 is 15 amino acids long. The chain's CDR3 is CASSIDGGRYTEAFF. The CDR3 bases are TGTGCCAGTAGTATAGACGGGGGGCGATATACTGAAGCTTTCTTT.

The chain has TRBV5-1 and TRBJ2-5; 12 bases line up with TRBD2. Trimming took 7 bases from V and 2 from J; bases not matched to a gene: 24. CDR3 size: 21 residues. CDR1 and CDR2 from the germline V gene are SGHRS and YFSETQ. In nucleotides, the CDR3 is TGCGCCAGCCCGCGACTAGCGGGGGCTTCAGTCTTCCTTGTTCGACAAGAGACCCAGTACTTC. It codes for CASPRLAGASVFLVRQETQYF.

The gene calls are TRBV6-6 and TRBJ2-2, with TRBD2 identical over 10 bases. Germline loops: CDR1 MNHNY, CDR2 SVGAGI (reference sequence). The CDR3 extends over 16 amino acids. V gave up 2 bases and J gave up 0 bases; unmatched junction bases: 0. Here the CDR3 DNA reads TGTGCCAGCAGTTACCTAGCGGGGGCGAACACCGGGGAGCTGTTTTTT. It yields the protein CASSYLAGANTGELFF.

This chain links TRBV5-1 with TRBJ2-5; 7 nucleotides agree with TRBD2. Per germline, CDR1 SGHRS and CDR2 YFSETQ. Trimming removed 1 base from V and 5 bases from J; junction bases left unmatched: 14. This CDR3 has 17 residues. CDR3 DNA sequence: TGCGCCAGCAGCTTGAGGCTAGCGGCCGACCCCATGGAGACCCAGTACTTC. Encoded protein: CASSLRLAADPMETQYF.

The rearrangement links TRBV5-1 to TRBJ1-1; the D gene is possibly TRBD1 (5 bases). CDR1 is SGHRS and CDR2 is YFSETQ in the germline V gene. The germline V and J ends were trimmed by 4 bases and 1 base, with 11 bases remaining between them. The CDR3 is 14 amino acids. The CDR3 protein is CASSQNTGNTEAFF. CDR3 DNA: TGCGCCAGCAGCCAGAACACAGGGAACACTGAAGCTTTCTTT.

The rearrangement links TRBV6-1 to TRBJ1-1; 7 bases match TRBD1. J gave up 6 bases and V 11 bases, and 9 bases lay outside the gene matches. The CDR3 runs 12 residues. CDR1 is MNHNS and CDR2 is SASEGT in the germline V gene. CDR3 in amino acids: CAVTGLVAEAFF. The CDR3 DNA reads as TGTGCCGTGACAGGGTTAGTGGCTGAAGCTTTCTTT.

The rearrangement links TRBV18 to TRBJ1-4, with D possibly being TRBD1 (5 bases). Trimming shortened V by 3 bases and J by 2 bases, and 10 bases separated the two germline ends. The CDR3 consists of 15 residues. Germline V CDR1 and CDR2: KGHSH, LQKENI. As DNA, the CDR3 is TGTGCCAGCTCACCGGACCACAGGACTAATGAAAAACTGTTTTTT. Protein product: CASSPDHRTNEKLFF.

This clone was detected a few times. J is TRBJ2-5 and V is TRBV5-1; 8 nucleotides line up with TRBD1. Germline V CDR1 and CDR2: SGHRS, YFSETQ. V gave up 3 bases and J gave up 5 bases; unmatched junction bases: 6. The CDR3 sequence is 14 residues long. In DNA form, the CDR3 reads TGCGCCAGCAGCTGGGGAGGACAGGGTGAGACCCAGTACTTC. It specifies CASSWGGQGETQYF.

The V call is TRBV27, the J call TRBJ1-1; 7 bases are shared with TRBD1. Germline V CDR1 and CDR2: MNHEY, SMNVEV (reference sequence). The CDR3 totals 18 residues. Unmatched junction bases numbered 14, after V lost 4 bases and J lost 0 bases. The CDR3: CASSSLYLTTGLNTEAFF. The DNA of the CDR3 is TGTGCCAGCAGTTCCTTATACCTGACGACAGGGTTGAACACTGAAGCTTTCTTT.

The chain has TRBV11-2 and TRBJ2-7; perhaps TRBD1 as D (6 bases). Germline V gives CDR1 SGHAT, CDR2 FQNNGV. Trimming cost V 4 bases and J 5 bases, with 12 bases left between them. The CDR3 is 13 residues long. The CDR3 nucleotides read TGTGCCAGCAGCTCCCTCAGGGGCAACGAGCAGTACTTC. Residues: CASSSLRGNEQYF. The complete variable domain, with remaining parts taken from reference TRBV11-2 and TRBJ2-7, reads EAGVAQSPRYKIIEKRQSVAFWCNPISGHATLYWYQQILGQGPKLLIQFQNNGVVDDSQLPKDRFSAERLKGVDSTLKIQPAKLEDSAVYLCASSSLRGNEQYFGPGTRLTVT.

The CDR3 protein is CASMLTSGDTYNEQFF. CDR3 coding DNA: TGTGCCAGCATGCTGACTAGCGGGGACACCTACAATGAGCAGTTCTTC. The rearrangement uses TRBV2 and TRBJ2-1, with 11 bases identical to TRBD2. This CDR3 region has 16 residues. V lost 7 bases to trimming and J lost 2 bases; unmatched junction nucleotides: 7. The germline V gene encodes CDR1 SNHLY and CDR2 FYNNEI.

This clone came up a few times. This sequence joins TRBV7-2 and TRBJ1-6; D gene ambiguous. Germline-derived CDR1 and CDR2 are SGHTA and FQGNSA. V was clipped by 5 bases and J by 3 bases, with 11 bases between them. There are 15 residues in the CDR3. CDR3 region: CASSPESHYNSPLHF. CDR3 coding DNA: TGTGCCAGCAGCCCGGAGTCGCACTATAATTCACCCCTCCACTTT.

This chain joins TRBV2 and TRBJ1-4, with 7 bases matching TRBD1. Losses at the gene ends were 4 bases for V and 3 bases for J; bases not matched to a gene: 5. The germline V gene encodes CDR1 SNHLY and CDR2 FYNNEI. This CDR3 comprises 15 residues. CDR3 DNA sequence: TGTGCCAGCAGTGTGGGGGGACAGTCTAATGAAAAACTGTTTTTT. Its translation: CASSVGGQSNEKLFF.

This clone was seen only once. This chain uses TRBV18 with TRBJ1-1; D not resolved. Trimming removed 5 bases at V and 5 bases at J, with 12 bases between. Germline V lookup: CDR1 KGHSH, CDR2 LQKENI. The CDR3 length is 13 residues. In nucleotides, the CDR3 is TGTGCCAGCTCATCTGATGCTCGGACTGAAGCTTTCTTT. Its translation: CASSSDARTEAFF.